These 3 T cell receptor beta chains originate from one sample sequenced in a study of human T cells and chemical hapten exposure. Time point defined: patch test 1, 2 weeks after DPC sensitization. Indicated treatment: therapeutic diphenylcyclopropenone sensitization with weekly scalp DPC. TCRdb reprocessed the RACE reads with MiXCR, giving one entry per CDR3 protein. The repertoire includes some 170,000 distinct CDR3 sequences, under 25% of them detected once, and about 7% sits in the top ten. Source: whole blood, taken in connection with sensitization to the hapten diphenylcyclopropenone (DPC). The receptors were sampled from a woman between 45 and 60 years old with alopecia areata. Some clones in this sample may be carry-over from other donors' samples.

This clonotype has just a few counts. The chain employs TRBV29-1 and TRBJ2-7; TRBD2 might be the D (5 bases). Between the trimmed V and J ends, which lost 6 bases and 5 bases, there was a span of 11 bases. Germline lookup yields CDR1 SQVTM and CDR2 ANQGSEA. There are 11 residues in the CDR3. This chain's CDR3 is CSVEGVDEQYF. The DNA for the CDR3 is TGCAGCGTCGAGGGAGTTGACGAGCAGTACTTC.

This clonotype was observed many times. The chain joins TRBV20-1 to TRBJ2-2; TRBD1 agrees at 9 bases. Germline V CDR1 and CDR2: DFQATT, SNEGSKA (reference sequence). CDR3 length equals 14 residues. Germline trimming cut 6 bases from V and 5 bases from J; bases unmatched to any gene: 7. The CDR3 here is CSALSGTGTGELFF. DNA of the CDR3: TGCAGTGCATTGAGCGGGACAGGGACCGGGGAGCTGTTTTTT.

The gene calls are TRBV7-9 and TRBJ2-1; 7 bases map to TRBD2. There are 15 residues in the CDR3. The junction had 5 bases not matched to a gene; V was cut back by 1 base and J by 5 bases. Germline V CDR1 and CDR2: SEHNR, FQNEAQ (reference sequence). CDR3 nucleotide sequence: TGTGCCAGCAGCTTAGTGGCTAGCGGTCACAATGAGCAGTTCTTC. It encodes CASSLVASGHNEQFF.